This T cell receptor (beta chain) was observed in a study of T cells after yellow fever vaccination. General study points: Highly abundant clonotypes carried over from the bulk population could end up in FACS-sorted repertoires as contaminants. Peak timing came faster in the weaker secondary response, day 5 versus 15.

This clonotype was seen repeatedly, ten times or more. What it binds is unknown. TCRdb passed the 5' RACE reads through MiXCR, listing each CDR3 protein once. The table lists about 320,000 distinct CDR3 sequences, about 10% of them singletons. V lost 6 bases and J 1 base, leaving 12 bases between the germline ends. This CDR3 is built from 14 residues. From germline, CDR1 is MGHDK and CDR2 SYGVNS. The source was CD4+ T cells sorted from PBMCs, collected 45 days after the yellow fever booster vaccination. The sequence was obtained from a man in his late teens or twenties who received the YFV17D yellow fever vaccine. This chain connects TRBV25-1 to TRBJ2-5; the D is unclear. The CDR3 region has the DNA TGTGCCAGCAGCTCCAGGCAAAGCCAAGAGACCCAGTACTTC. It codes for CASSSRQSQETQYF.